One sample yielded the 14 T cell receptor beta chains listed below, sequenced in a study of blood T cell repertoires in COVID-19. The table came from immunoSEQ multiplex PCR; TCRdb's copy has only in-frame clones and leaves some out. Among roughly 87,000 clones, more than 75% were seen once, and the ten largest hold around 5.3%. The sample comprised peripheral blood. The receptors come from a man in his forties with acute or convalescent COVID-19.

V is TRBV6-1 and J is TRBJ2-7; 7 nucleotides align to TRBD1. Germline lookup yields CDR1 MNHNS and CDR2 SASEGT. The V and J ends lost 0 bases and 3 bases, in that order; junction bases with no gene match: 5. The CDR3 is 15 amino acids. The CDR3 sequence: CASSEAWTGLYEQYF. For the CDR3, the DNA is TGTGCCAGCAGTGAAGCGTGGACAGGACTCTACGAGCAGTACTTC.

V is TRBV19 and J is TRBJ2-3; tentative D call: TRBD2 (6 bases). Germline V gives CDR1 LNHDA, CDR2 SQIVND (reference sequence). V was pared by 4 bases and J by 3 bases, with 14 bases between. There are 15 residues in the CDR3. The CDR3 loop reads CASSKGGRLTDTQYF. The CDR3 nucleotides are TGTGCCAGTAGTAAAGGAGGGAGGTTAACAGATACGCAGTATTTT.

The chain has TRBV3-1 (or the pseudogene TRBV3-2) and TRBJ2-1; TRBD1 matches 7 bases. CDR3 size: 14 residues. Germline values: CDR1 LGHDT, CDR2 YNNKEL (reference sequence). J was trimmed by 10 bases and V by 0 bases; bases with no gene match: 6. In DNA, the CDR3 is TGTGCCAGCAGCCAAGACCAACAGGGGCAGGAGCAGTTCTTC. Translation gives CASSQDQQGQEQFF.

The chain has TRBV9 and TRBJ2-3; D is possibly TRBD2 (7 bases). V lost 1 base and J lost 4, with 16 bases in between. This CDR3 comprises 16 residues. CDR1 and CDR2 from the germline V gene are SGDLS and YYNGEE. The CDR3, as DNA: TGTGCCAGCAGCGTAAGGGGGGGTGACCGGGCAGATACGCAGTATTTT. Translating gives CASSVRGGDRADTQYF.

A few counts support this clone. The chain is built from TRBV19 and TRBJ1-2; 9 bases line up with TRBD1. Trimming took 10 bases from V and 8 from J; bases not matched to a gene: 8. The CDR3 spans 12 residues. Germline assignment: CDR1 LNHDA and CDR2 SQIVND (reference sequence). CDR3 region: CATKQGALGYTF. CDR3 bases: TGTGCCACAAAACAGGGGGCATTGGGCTACACCTTC.

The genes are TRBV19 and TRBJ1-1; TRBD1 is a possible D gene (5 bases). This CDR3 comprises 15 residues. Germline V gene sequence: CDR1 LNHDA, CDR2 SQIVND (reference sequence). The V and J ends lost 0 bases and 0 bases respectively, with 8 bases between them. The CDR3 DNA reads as TGTGCCAGTAGTATAGATGGGGCGATGAACACTGAAGCTTTCTTT. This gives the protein CASSIDGAMNTEAFF. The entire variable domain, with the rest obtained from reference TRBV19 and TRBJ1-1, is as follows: DGGITQSPKYLFRKEGQNVTLSCEQNLNHDAMYWYRQDPGQGLRLIYYSQIVNDFQKGDIAEGYSVSREKKESFPLTVTSAQKNPTAFYLCASSIDGAMNTEAFFGQGTRLTVV.

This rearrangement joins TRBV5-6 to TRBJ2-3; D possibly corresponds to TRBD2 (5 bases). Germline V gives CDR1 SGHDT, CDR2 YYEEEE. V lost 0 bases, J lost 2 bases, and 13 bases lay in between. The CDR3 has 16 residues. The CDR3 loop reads CASSLARGLTTDTQYF. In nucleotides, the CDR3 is TGTGCCAGCAGCTTGGCCCGGGGTTTAACCACAGATACGCAGTATTTT.

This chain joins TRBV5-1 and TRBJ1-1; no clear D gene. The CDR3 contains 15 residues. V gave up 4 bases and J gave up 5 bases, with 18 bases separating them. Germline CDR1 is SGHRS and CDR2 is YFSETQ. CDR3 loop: CASSPTDGGETEAFF. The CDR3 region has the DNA TGCGCCAGCAGCCCGACGGACGGAGGTGAGACTGAAGCTTTCTTT.

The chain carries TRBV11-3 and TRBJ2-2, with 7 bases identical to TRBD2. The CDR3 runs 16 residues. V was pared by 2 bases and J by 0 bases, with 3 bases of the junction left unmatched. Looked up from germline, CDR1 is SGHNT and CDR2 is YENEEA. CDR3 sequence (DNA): TGTGCCAGCAGCTTAAATAGCGGGTCGAACACCGGGGAGCTGTTTTTT. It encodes CASSLNSGSNTGELFF.

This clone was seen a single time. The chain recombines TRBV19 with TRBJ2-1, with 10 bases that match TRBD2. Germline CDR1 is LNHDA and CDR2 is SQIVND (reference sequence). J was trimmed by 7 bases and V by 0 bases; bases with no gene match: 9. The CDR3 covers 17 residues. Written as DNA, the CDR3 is TGTGCCAGTAGTATAGATCTACAGGCTAGCGGGAGAAATGAGCAGTTCTTC. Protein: CASSIDLQASGRNEQFF. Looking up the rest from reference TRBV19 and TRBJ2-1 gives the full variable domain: DGGITQSPKYLFRKEGQNVTLSCEQNLNHDAMYWYRQDPGQGLRLIYYSQIVNDFQKGDIAEGYSVSREKKESFPLTVTSAQKNPTAFYLCASSIDLQASGRNEQFFGPGTRLTVL.

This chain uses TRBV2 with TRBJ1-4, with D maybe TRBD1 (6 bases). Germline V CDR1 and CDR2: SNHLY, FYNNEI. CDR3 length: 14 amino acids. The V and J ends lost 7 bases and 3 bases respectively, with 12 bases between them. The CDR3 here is CASNQQGANEKLFF. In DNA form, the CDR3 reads TGTGCCAGCAACCAACAGGGAGCTAATGAAAAACTGTTTTTT.

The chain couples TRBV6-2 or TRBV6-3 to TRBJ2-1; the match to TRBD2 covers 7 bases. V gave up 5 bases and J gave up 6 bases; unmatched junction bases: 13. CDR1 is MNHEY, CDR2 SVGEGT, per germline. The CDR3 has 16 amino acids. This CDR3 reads CASSPLWGRAPNEQFF. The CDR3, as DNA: TGTGCCAGCAGTCCCCTATGGGGGAGGGCCCCCAATGAGCAGTTCTTC.

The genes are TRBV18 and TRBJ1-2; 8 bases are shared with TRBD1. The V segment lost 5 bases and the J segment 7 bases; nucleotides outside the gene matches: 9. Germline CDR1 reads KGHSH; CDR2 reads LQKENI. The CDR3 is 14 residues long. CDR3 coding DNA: TGTGCCAGCTCATTACGGGGTGACAGGGGTGGCTACACCTTC. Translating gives CASSLRGDRGGYTF.

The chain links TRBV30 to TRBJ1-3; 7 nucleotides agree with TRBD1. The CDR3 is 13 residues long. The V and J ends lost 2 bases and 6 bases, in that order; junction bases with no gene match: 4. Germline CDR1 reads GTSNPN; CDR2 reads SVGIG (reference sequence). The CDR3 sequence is CAWSTTGANTIYF. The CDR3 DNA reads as TGTGCCTGGAGTACTACAGGGGCAAACACCATATATTTT.